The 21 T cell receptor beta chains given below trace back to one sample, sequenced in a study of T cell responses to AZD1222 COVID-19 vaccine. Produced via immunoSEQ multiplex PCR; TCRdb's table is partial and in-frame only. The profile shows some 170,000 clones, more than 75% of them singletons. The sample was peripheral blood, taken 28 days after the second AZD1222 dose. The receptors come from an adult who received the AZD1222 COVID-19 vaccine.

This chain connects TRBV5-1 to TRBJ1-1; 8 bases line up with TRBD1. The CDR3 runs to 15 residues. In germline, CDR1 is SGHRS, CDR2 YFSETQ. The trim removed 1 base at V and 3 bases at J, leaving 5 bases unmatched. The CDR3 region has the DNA TGCGCCAGCAGCTTGTCCGGGACAGGCGACACTGAAGCTTTCTTT. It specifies CASSLSGTGDTEAFF.

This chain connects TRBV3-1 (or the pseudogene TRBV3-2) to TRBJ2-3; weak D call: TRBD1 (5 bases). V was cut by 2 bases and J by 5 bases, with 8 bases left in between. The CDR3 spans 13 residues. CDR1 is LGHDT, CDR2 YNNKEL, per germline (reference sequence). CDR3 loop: CASSQRGGDTQYF. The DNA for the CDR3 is TGTGCCAGCAGCCAAAGGGGTGGAGATACGCAGTATTTT.

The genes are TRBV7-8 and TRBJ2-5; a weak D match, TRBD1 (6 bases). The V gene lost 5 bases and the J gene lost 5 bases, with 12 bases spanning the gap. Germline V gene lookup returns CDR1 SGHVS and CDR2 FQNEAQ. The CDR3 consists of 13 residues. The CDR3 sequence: CASSPLQGETQYF. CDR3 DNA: TGTGCCAGCAGCCCCCTACAGGGCGAGACCCAGTACTTC.

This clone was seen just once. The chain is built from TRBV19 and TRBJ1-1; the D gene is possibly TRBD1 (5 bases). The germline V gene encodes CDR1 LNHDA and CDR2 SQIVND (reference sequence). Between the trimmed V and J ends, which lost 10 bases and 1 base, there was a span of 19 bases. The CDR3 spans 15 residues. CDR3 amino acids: CATLTVGTANTEAFF. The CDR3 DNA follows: TGTGCCACCCTAACGGTGGGGACGGCGAACACTGAAGCTTTCTTT.

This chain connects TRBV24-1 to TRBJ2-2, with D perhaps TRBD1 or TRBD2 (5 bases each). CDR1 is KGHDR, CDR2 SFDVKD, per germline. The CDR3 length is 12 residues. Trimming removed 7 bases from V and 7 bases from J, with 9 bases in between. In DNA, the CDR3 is TGTGCCACCAGGGGGGAAAACGGGGAGCTGTTTTTT. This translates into CATRGENGELFF.

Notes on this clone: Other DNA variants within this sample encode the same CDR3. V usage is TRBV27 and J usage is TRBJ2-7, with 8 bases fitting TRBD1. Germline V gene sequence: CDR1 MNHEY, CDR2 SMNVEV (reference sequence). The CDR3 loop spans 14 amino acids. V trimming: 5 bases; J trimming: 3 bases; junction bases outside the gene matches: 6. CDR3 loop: CASSPRDRLYEQYF. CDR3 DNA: TGTGCCAGCAGTCCCAGGGACAGGCTCTACGAGCAGTACTTC.

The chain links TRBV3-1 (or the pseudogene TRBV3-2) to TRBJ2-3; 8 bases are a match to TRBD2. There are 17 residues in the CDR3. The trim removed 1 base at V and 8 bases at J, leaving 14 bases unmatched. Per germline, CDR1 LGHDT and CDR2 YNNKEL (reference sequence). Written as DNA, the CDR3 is TGTGCCAGCAGCCAAGGTACGGGCGGGGGGACCAGATCTACGCAGTATTTT. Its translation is CASSQGTGGGTRSTQYF.

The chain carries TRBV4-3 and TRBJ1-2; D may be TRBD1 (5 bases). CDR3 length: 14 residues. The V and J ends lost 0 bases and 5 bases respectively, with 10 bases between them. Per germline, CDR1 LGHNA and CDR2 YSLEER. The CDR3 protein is CASSQDRAGYGYTF. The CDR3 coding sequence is TGCGCCAGCAGCCAAGATAGGGCAGGGTATGGCTACACCTTC.

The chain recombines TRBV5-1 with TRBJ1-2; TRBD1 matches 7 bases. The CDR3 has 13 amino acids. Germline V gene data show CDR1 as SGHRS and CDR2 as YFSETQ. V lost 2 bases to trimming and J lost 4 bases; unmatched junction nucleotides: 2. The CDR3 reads CASSFRTGYGYTF. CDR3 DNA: TGCGCCAGCAGCTTCAGGACAGGCTATGGCTACACCTTC. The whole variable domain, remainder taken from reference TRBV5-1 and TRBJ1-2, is KAGVTQTPRYLIKTRGQQVTLSCSPISGHRSVSWYQQTPGQGLQFLFEYFSETQRNKGNFPGRFSGRQFSNSRSEMNVSTLELGDSALYLCASSFRTGYGYTFGSGTRLTVV.

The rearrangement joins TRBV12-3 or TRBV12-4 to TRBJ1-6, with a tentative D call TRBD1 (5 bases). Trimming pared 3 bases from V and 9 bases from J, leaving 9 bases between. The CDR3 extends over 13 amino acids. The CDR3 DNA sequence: TGTGCCAGCAGTTTGGGGGAACGTTCACCCCTCCACTTT. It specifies CASSLGERSPLHF.

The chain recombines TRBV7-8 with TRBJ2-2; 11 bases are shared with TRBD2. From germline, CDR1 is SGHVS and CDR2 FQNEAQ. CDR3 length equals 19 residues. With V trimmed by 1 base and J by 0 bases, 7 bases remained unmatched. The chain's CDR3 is CASSLGRLAGSANTGELFF. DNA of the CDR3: TGTGCCAGCAGCTTAGGCCGACTAGCGGGGAGTGCGAACACCGGGGAGCTGTTTTTT.

CDR3 residues: CASSPGTADGDSPLHF. In DNA, the CDR3 is TGTGCCAGCTCGCCAGGGACAGCCGACGGAGATTCACCCCTCCACTTT. V gene TRBV18 combines with J gene TRBJ1-6; 7 nucleotides line up with TRBD1. CDR3 size: 16 residues. The germline V gene has CDR1 KGHSH and CDR2 LQKENI. The ends lost 6 bases at V and 8 bases at J; junction bases unmatched: 13.

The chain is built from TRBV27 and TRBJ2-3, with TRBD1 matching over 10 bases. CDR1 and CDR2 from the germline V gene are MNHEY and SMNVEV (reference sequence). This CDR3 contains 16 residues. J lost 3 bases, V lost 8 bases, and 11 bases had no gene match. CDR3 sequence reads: CASLATGTGVTDTQYF. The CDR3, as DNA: TGTGCCAGCCTAGCTACCGGGACAGGGGTAACAGATACGCAGTATTTT.

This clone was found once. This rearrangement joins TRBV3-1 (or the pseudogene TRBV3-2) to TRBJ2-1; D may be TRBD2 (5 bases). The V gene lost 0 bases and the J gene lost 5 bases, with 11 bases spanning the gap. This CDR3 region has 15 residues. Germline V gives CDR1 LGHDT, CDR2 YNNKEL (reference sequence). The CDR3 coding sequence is TGTGCCAGCAGCCAAGAGAGCCTAGCCAACAATGAGCAGTTCTTC. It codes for CASSQESLANNEQFF.

The CDR3 DNA is TGTGCCAGCAGCCAGGGAGGGTTTGAGACCCAGTACTTC. Protein: CASSQGGFETQYF. The J gene is TRBJ2-5, the V gene TRBV3-1 (or the pseudogene TRBV3-2); 7 bases fit TRBD2. This CDR3 has 13 residues. Germline V gene sequence: CDR1 LGHDT, CDR2 YNNKEL (reference sequence). Losses at the gene ends were 3 bases for V and 5 bases for J; bases not matched to a gene: 3.

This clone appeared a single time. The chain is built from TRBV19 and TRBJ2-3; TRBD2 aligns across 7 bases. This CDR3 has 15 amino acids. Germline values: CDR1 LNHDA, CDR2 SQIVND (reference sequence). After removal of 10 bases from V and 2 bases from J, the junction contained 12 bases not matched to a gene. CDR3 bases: TGTGCCACGAGCCTCCCTAGCGGACCCACAGATACGCAGTATTTT. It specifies CATSLPSGPTDTQYF.

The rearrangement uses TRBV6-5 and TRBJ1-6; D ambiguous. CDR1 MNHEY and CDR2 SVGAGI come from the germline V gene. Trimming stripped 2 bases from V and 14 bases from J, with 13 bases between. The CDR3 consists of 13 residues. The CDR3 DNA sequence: TGTGCCAGCAGTTACGCGAGCTCCCTTGCCCTCCACTTT. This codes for CASSYASSLALHF.

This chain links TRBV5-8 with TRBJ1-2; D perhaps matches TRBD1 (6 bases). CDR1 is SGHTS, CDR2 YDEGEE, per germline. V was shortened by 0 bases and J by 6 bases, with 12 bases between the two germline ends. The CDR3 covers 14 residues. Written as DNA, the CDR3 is TGTGCCAGCAGCTTGGGAAACAGGGACGATGGCTACACCTTC. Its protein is CASSLGNRDDGYTF.

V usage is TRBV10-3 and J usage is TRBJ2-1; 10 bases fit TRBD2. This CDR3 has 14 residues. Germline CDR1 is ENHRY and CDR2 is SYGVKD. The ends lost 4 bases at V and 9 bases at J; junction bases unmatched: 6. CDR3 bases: TGTGCCATCAGTGGTTCCAGCGGGGGGGGTGAGCAGTTCTTC. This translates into CAISGSSGGGEQFF.

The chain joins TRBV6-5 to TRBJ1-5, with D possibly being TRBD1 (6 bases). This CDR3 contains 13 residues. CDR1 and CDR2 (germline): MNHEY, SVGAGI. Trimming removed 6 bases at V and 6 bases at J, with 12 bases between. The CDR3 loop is CASRYRESQPQHF. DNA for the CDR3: TGTGCCAGCAGGTACAGGGAAAGTCAGCCCCAGCATTTT.

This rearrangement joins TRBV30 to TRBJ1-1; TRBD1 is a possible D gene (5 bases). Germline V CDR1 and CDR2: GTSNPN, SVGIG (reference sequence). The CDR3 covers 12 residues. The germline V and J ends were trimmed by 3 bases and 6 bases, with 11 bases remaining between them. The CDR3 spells CAWRGIGAEAFF. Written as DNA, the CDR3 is TGTGCCTGGAGAGGAATAGGGGCTGAAGCTTTCTTT.